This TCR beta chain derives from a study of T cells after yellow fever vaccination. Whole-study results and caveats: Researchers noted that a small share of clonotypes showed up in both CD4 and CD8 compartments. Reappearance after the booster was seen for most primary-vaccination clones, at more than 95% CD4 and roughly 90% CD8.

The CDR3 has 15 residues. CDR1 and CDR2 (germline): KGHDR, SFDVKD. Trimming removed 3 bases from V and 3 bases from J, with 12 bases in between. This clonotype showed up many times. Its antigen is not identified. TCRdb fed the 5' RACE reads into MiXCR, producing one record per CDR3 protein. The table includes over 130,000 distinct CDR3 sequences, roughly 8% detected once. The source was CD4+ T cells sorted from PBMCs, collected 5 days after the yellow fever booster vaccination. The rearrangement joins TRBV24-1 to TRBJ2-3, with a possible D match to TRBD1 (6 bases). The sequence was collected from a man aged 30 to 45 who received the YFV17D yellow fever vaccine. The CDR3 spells CATSDPGDGTDTQYF. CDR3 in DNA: TGTGCCACCAGTGATCCAGGGGACGGGACAGATACGCAGTATTTT.